This T cell receptor beta chain appears in the sequencing data of a study of CD8 T cells in ankylosing spondylitis. TCR beta libraries were made by quantitative 5'-RACE with molecular barcodes. TCRdb ran MiXCR on the 5' RACE reads and lists one entry per CDR3 protein. The sample lists about 700,000 distinct CDR3 sequences, under 20% occurring once. Germline CDR1 is MGHRA and CDR2 is YSYEKL. The CDR3 runs 18 residues. After removal of 4 bases from V and 3 bases from J, the junction contained 11 bases not matched to a gene. This clonotype came up a few times. Its specificity is not known. Study findings and constraints: Reported data indicate significant enrichment of disease-linked clones within matched ankylosing spondylitis synovial fluid. Certain motif variants had earlier appeared in reactive arthritis synovial fluid and blood. Blood of patients with ankylosing spondylitis appeared to be characterized by a TCR beta motif of about 8 highly homologous variants.

This TCR was recovered from a male donor with ankylosing spondylitis. The chain couples TRBV4-1 to TRBJ2-7, with 14 nucleotides matching TRBD2. Sequencing was performed on blood, either unsorted or a sorted T cell fraction (not recorded which). Here the CDR3 DNA reads TGCGCCAGCAGCCTCCGCGTGGGACTAGCGGGAGATCACTACGAGCAGTACTTC. Residues: CASSLRVGLAGDHYEQYF.